The 14 T cell receptor beta chains presented below share a single source sample, sequenced in a study of shared clonotypes between healthy human individuals. Some clones are missing from TCRdb's copy, which holds only in-frame ones; the method was immunoSEQ multiplex PCR. This table holds roughly 2.5 million clones, about 92% found once. Source material: naive CD4+ T cells sorted from blood. As to subset: CD45RA+ positively selected. Receptors originate from a man between 18 and 35 years old in good health.

The chain joins TRBV5-4 to TRBJ2-1; 10 nucleotides agree with TRBD2. Germline values: CDR1 SGHNT, CDR2 YYREEE (reference sequence). V lost 4 bases to trimming and J lost 2 bases; unmatched junction nucleotides: 3. The CDR3 has 15 residues. CDR3 protein: CASSPAGGAYNEQFF. CDR3 DNA sequence: TGTGCCAGCAGCCCAGCGGGGGGGGCCTACAATGAGCAGTTCTTC.

V gene TRBV10-3 combines with J gene TRBJ2-1; D not resolved. V shed 3 bases and J shed 5 bases, with 17 bases lying between them. Germline assignment: CDR1 ENHRY and CDR2 SYGVKD. The CDR3 sequence is 16 residues long. The CDR3 loop reads CAISDRPLPPNNEQFF. CDR3 DNA sequence: TGTGCCATCAGTGACAGACCACTGCCCCCGAACAATGAGCAGTTCTTC.

The chain couples TRBV27 to TRBJ2-3, with D possibly being TRBD1 or TRBD2 (5 bases each). Germline V lookup: CDR1 MNHEY, CDR2 SMNVEV (reference sequence). Trimming removed 5 bases from V and 2 bases from J, with 17 bases in between. The CDR3 length is 16 residues. The CDR3 reads CASSRGGGRDTDTQYF. The CDR3 DNA is TGTGCCAGCAGTCGGGGTGGGGGTCGCGACACAGATACGCAGTATTTT.

The chain is built from TRBV6-5 and TRBJ2-3, with TRBD1 matching 10 bases. This CDR3 spans 16 amino acids. Germline assignment: CDR1 MNHEY and CDR2 SVGAGI. After removal of 4 bases from V and 5 bases from J, the junction contained 9 bases not matched to a gene. CDR3 sequence (DNA): TGTGCCAGCAGTTCAACTCCGGGACAGGGGAAAGATACGCAGTATTTT. Residues: CASSSTPGQGKDTQYF.

On this clone itself: The identical CDR3 is also encoded by other nucleotide sequences in the sample. The V gene is TRBV5-1, the J gene TRBJ2-1; 10 bases match TRBD2. J lost 0 bases, V lost 2 bases, and 2 bases had no gene match. CDR3 length equals 16 residues. CDR1 is SGHRS and CDR2 is YFSETQ in the germline V gene. This CDR3 reads CASSFSSGSSYNEQFF. In DNA form, the CDR3 reads TGCGCCAGCAGCTTCTCTAGCGGGAGCTCCTACAATGAGCAGTTCTTC.

This chain links TRBV11-2 with TRBJ1-1; no definite D call. V lost 5 bases and J lost 4, with 8 bases in between. CDR1 and CDR2 (germline): SGHAT, FQNNGV. The CDR3 covers 12 residues. In nucleotides, the CDR3 is TGTGCCAGCAGCCTGATAGTCACTGAAGCTTTCTTT. It translates to CASSLIVTEAFF.

The gene calls are TRBV2 and TRBJ2-7, with D unresolved. CDR1 and CDR2 (germline): SNHLY, FYNNEI. This CDR3 contains 14 residues. Trimming stripped 3 bases from V and 0 bases from J, with 9 bases between. In DNA form, the CDR3 reads TGTGCCAGCAGTGACCGGTCGAGCTCCTACGAGCAGTACTTC. It codes for CASSDRSSSYEQYF.

The genes are TRBV30 and TRBJ1-6; 7 bases line up with TRBD1. The CDR3 extends over 14 amino acids. Trimming cost V 3 bases and J 7 bases; bases outside gene matches: 6. The V gene's germline CDR1 is GTSNPN and CDR2 SVGIG (reference sequence). This CDR3 is CAWSDRAGNSPLHF. The DNA for the CDR3 is TGTGCCTGGAGCGACAGGGCGGGGAATTCACCCCTCCACTTT. Variable domain in full (rest from reference TRBV30 and TRBJ1-6): SQTIHQWPATLVQPVGSPLSLECTVEGTSNPNLYWYRQAAGRGLQLLFYSVGIGQISSEVPQNLSASRPQDRQFILSSKKLLLSDSGFYLCAWSDRAGNSPLHFGNGTRLTVT.

The V and J genes are TRBV28 and TRBJ1-4; D remains ambiguous. Trimming pared 4 bases from V and 3 bases from J, leaving 12 bases between. Germline CDR1 and CDR2: MDHEN and SYDVKM. This CDR3 is built from 15 residues. This chain's CDR3 is CASSSPGSSNEKLFF. The CDR3 DNA is TGTGCCAGCAGTTCCCCCGGTTCTTCTAATGAAAAACTGTTTTTT.

This clone came up once. Additional DNA sequences in this sample encode the identical CDR3. V and J are TRBV7-9 and TRBJ2-7; a possible D gene is TRBD1 (6 bases). V was clipped by 3 bases and J by 4 bases, with 13 bases between them. The CDR3 consists of 14 residues. Germline V gives CDR1 SEHNR, CDR2 FQNEAQ (reference sequence). CDR3 in amino acids: CASSLAGQGYEQYF. DNA of the CDR3: TGTGCCAGCAGCTTGGCCGGGCAGGGGTACGAGCAGTACTTC. Full variable domain (outside the CDR3, taken from reference TRBV7-9 and TRBJ2-7): DTGVSQNPRHKITKRGQNVTFRCDPISEHNRLYWYRQTLGQGPEFLTYFQNEAQLEKSRLLSDRFSAERPKGSFSTLEIQRTEQGDSAMYLCASSLAGQGYEQYFGPGTRLTVT.

This rearrangement joins TRBV2 to TRBJ2-4, with a tentative D call TRBD2 (5 bases). The germline V gene encodes CDR1 SNHLY and CDR2 FYNNEI. Trimming shortened V by 6 bases and J by 7 bases, and 10 bases separated the two germline ends. The CDR3 is made up of 12 amino acids. The chain's CDR3 is CASSTSGNIQYF. CDR3 sequence (DNA): TGTGCCAGCAGCACCTCGGGGAACATTCAGTACTTC.

The V gene is TRBV5-6, the J gene TRBJ1-1; D perhaps matches TRBD1 (6 bases). Germline values: CDR1 SGHDT, CDR2 YYEEEE. V shed 2 bases and J shed 6 bases, with 20 bases lying between them. The CDR3 contains 16 residues. CDR3 region: CASSFYQPGRQAEAFF. DNA for the CDR3: TGTGCCAGCAGCTTTTATCAACCCGGACGACAGGCTGAAGCTTTCTTT. Full variable domain (remainder filled in from reference TRBV5-6 and TRBJ1-1): DAGVTQSPTHLIKTRGQQVTLRCSPKSGHDTVSWYQQALGQGPQFIFQYYEEEERQRGNFPDRFSGHQFPNYSSELNVNALLLGDSALYLCASSFYQPGRQAEAFFGQGTRLTVV.

V usage is TRBV6-1 and J usage is TRBJ2-7; no clear D. Trimming cost V 2 bases and J 1 base, with 12 bases left between them. Germline V gene sequence: CDR1 MNHNS, CDR2 SASEGT. The CDR3 runs to 15 residues. CDR3 coding DNA: TGTGCCAGCAGTGAACGGCAGTTAGCTTCCTACGAGCAGTACTTC. Protein product: CASSERQLASYEQYF.

The chain couples TRBV19 to TRBJ2-7, with D perhaps TRBD2 (5 bases). V was pared by 2 bases and J by 1 base, with 18 bases between. Germline values: CDR1 LNHDA, CDR2 SQIVND (reference sequence). The CDR3 is 17 residues long. As DNA, the CDR3 is TGTGCCAGTAGTATAAGGTCAGGCGGGCAGGAGTCCTACGAGCAGTACTTC. Residues: CASSIRSGGQESYEQYF.